The clone carrying this T cell receptor (beta chain) was seen a single time. Its antigen is unknown. Its ends do not fully match the called genes, so a read error is possible. Per sample, a minimum of 6 million PBMCs were isolated. The amount of total RNA extracted per sample was at least 5.5 micrograms. Germline values: CDR1 SEHNR, CDR2 FQNEAQ (reference sequence). CDR3 length: 13 residues. The record originates from a study of blood T cells in healthy people across ages. The second PCR ran roughly 7 to 12 cycles with a sample-barcoded 5' primer and J-beta primers. TCRdb passed the 5' RACE reads through MiXCR, listing each CDR3 protein once. This repertoire shows hundreds of thousands of distinct CDR3 sequences, roughly 30% found once; its top ten account for 15% to 19%. Findings and limits, study-wide: Investigators treated diversity estimates from one million T cells as underestimates. Compared with aged donors, long-lived donors showed fewer expanded clones, suggesting selection.

The source material was blood. This rearrangement joins TRBV7-9 to TRBJ1-4, with D unclear. This TCR came from a woman over 75 in good health. Here the CDR3 reads CTSRTIGDEKLFF. The CDR3 DNA is TGTACCAGCCGGACTATAGGCGATGAAAAACTGTTTTTT.